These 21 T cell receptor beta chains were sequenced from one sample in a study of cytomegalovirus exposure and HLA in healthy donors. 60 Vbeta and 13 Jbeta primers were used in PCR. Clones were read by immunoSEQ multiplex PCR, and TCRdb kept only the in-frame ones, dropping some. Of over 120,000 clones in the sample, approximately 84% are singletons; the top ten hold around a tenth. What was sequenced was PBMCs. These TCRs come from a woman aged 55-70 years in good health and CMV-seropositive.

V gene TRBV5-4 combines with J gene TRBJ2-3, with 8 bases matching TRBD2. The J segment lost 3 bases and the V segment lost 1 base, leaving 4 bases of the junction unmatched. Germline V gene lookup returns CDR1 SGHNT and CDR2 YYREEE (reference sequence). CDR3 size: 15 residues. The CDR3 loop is CASSLFGGGTDTQYF. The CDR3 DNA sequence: TGTGCCAGCAGCTTGTTTGGCGGGGGGACAGATACGCAGTATTTT.

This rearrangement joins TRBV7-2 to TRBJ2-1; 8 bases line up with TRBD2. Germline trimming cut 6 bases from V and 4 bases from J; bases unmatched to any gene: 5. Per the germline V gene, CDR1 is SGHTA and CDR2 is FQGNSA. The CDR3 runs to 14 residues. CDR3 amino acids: CASRISGAYNEQFF. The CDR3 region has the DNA TGTGCCAGCAGAATTAGCGGGGCGTACAATGAGCAGTTCTTC.

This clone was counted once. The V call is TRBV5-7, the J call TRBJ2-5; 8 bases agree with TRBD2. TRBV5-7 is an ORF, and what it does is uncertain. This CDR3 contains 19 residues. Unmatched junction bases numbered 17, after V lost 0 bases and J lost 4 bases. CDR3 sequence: CASSLEGPAGVVPPETQYF. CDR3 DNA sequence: TGTGCCAGCAGCTTGGAAGGTCCAGCGGGAGTGGTCCCTCCAGAGACCCAGTACTTC.

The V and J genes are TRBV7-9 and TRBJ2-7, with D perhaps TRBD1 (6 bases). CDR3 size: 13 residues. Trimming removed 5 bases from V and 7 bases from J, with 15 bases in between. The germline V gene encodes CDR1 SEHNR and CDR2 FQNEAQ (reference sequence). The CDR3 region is CASSPKDSREQYF. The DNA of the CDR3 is TGTGCCAGCAGCCCGAAGGACAGCCGGGAGCAGTACTTC.

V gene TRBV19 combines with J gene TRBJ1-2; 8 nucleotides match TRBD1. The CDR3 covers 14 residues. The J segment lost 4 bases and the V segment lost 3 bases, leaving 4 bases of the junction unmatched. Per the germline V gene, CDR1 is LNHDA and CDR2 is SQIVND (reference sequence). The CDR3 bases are TGTGCCAGTAGTATCCTACAGGGGGGCTATGGCTACACCTTC. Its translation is CASSILQGGYGYTF. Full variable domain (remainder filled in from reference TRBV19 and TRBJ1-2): DGGITQSPKYLFRKEGQNVTLSCEQNLNHDAMYWYRQDPGQGLRLIYYSQIVNDFQKGDIAEGYSVSREKKESFPLTVTSAQKNPTAFYLCASSILQGGYGYTFGSGTRLTVV.

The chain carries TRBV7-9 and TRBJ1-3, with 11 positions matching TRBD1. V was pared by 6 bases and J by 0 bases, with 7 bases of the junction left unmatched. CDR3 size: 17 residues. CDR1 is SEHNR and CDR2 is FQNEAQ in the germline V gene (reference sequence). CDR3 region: CASRTSGTGGSGNTIYF. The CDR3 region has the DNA TGTGCCAGCAGAACCTCCGGGACAGGGGGCTCTGGAAACACCATATATTTT.

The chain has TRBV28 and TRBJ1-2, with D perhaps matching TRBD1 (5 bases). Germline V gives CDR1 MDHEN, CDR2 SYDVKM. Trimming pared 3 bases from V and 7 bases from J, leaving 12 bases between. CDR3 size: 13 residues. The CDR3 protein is CASSFQGTPGYTF. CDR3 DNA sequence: TGTGCCAGCAGTTTCCAAGGGACTCCTGGCTACACCTTC.

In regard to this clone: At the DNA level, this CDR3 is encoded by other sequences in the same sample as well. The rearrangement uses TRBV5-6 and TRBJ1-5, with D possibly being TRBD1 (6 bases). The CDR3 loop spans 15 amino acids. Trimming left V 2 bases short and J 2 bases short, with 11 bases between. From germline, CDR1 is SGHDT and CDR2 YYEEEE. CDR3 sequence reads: CASSFRGVGNQPQHF. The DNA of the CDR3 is TGTGCCAGCAGCTTCAGGGGAGTGGGCAATCAGCCCCAGCATTTT.

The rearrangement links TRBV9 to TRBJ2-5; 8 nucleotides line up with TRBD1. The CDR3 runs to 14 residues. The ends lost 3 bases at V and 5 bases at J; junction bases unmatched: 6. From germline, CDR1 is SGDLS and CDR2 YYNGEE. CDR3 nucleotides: TGTGCCAGCAGCGGGACAGGGATGGTGGAGACCCAGTACTTC. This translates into CASSGTGMVETQYF.

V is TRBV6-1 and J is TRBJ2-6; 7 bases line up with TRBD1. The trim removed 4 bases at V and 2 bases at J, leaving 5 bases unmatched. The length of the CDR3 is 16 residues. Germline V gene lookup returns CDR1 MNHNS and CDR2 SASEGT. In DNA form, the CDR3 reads TGTGCCAGCAGTGCCTCAGGGGGTACTGGGGCCAACGTCCTGACTTTC. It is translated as CASSASGGTGANVLTF.

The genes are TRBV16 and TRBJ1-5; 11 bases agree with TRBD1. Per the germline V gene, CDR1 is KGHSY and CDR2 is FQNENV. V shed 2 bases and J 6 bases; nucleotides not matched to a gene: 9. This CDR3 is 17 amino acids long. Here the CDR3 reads CASSQAVVGTGGQPQHF. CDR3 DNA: TGTGCCAGCAGCCAAGCGGTTGTGGGGACAGGGGGTCAGCCCCAGCATTTT.

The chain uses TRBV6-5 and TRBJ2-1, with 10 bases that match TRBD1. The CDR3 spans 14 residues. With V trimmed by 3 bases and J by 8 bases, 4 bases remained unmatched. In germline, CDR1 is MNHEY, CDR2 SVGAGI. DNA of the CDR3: TGTGCCAGCAGTTATGGGACAGGGGCAGATGAGCAGTTCTTC. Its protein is CASSYGTGADEQFF.

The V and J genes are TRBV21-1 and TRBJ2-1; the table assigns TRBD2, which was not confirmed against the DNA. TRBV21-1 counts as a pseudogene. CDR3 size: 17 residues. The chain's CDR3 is CASSMGTSGNQYNEQFF. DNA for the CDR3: TGTGCCAGCAGCATGGGGACTAGCGGGAACCAATACAATGAGCAGTTCTTC.

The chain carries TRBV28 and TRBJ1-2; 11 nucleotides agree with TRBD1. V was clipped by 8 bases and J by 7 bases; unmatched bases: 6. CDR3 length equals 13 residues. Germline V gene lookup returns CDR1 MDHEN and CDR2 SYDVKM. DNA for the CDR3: TGTGCCAGCCTCGCGGGACAGGGGGGTGGCTACACCTTC. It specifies CASLAGQGGGYTF.

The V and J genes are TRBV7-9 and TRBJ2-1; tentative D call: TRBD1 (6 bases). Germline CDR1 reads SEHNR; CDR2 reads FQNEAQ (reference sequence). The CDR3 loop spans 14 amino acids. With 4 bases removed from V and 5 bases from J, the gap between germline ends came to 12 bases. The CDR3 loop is CASSSLDRNNEQFF. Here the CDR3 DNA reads TGTGCCAGCAGCTCACTGGACAGAAACAATGAGCAGTTCTTC.

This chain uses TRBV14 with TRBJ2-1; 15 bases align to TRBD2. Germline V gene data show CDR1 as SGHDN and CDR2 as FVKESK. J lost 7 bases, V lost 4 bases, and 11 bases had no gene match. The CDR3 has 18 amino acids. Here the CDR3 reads CASSLGLAGGLAGNEQFF. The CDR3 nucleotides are TGTGCCAGCAGCCTGGGACTAGCGGGAGGTCTCGCTGGGAATGAGCAGTTCTTC. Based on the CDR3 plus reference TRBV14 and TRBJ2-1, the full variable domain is EAGVTQFPSHSVIEKGQTVTLRCDPISGHDNLYWYRRVMGKEIKFLLHFVKESKQDESGMPNNRFLAERTGGTYSTLKVQPAELEDSGVYFCASSLGLAGGLAGNEQFFGPGTRLTVL.

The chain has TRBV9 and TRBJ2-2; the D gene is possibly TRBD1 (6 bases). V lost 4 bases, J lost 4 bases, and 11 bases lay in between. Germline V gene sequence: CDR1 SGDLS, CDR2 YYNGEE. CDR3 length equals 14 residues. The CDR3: CASSPRQATGELFF. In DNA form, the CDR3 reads TGTGCCAGCAGCCCCCGACAGGCCACCGGGGAGCTGTTTTTT.

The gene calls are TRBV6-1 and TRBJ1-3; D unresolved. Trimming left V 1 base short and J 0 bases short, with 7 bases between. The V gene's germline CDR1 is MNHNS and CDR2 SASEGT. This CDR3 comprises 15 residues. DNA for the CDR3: TGTGCCAGCAGTGAAGGTCCCCTCTCTGGAAACACCATATATTTT. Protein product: CASSEGPLSGNTIYF.

The CDR3 spells CASSLEESGAFF. The CDR3 nucleotides read TGTGCCAGCAGCTTGGAAGAGTCAGGGGCTTTCTTT. The J gene is TRBJ1-1, the V gene TRBV5-4; D may be TRBD1 (5 bases). Germline assignment: CDR1 SGHNT and CDR2 YYREEE (reference sequence). Trimming shortened V by 0 bases and J by 11 bases, and 11 bases separated the two germline ends. The CDR3 contains 12 residues.

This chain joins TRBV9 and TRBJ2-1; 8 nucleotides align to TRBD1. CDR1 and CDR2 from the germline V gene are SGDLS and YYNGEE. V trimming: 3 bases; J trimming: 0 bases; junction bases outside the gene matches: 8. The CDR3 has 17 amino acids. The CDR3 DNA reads TGTGCCAGCAGCGACTCCCCAACAGGGGGCTCCTACAATGAGCAGTTCTTC. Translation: CASSDSPTGGSYNEQFF.

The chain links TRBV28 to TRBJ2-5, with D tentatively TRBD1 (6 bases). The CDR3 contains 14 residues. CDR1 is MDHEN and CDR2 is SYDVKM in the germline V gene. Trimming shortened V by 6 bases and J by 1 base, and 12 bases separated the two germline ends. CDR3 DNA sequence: TGTGCCAGCAGCTCTACAGGGCTCCAAGAGACCCAGTACTTC. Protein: CASSSTGLQETQYF.